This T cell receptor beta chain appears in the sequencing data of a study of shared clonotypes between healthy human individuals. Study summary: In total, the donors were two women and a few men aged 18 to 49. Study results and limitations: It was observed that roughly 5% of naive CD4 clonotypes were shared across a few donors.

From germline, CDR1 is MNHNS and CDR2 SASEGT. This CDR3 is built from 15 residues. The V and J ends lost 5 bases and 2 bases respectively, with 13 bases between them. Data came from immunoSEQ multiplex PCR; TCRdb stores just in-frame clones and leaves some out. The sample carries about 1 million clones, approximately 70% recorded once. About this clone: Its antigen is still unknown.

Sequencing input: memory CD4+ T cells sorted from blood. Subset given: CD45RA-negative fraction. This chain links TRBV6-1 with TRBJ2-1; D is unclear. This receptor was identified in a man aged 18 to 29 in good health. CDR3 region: CASSFFRATYNEQFF. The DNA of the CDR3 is TGTGCCAGCAGTTTCTTCCGGGCCACCTACAATGAGCAGTTCTTC.